This TCR beta chain comes out of a study of regulatory T cells in long-lasting Graves disease. The study, taken as a whole, reports: Accuracy might have suffered from few samples.

Remarks on this clonotype: The target antigen is unknown.

Researchers made TCR beta libraries by using iRepertoire HTBI primers and running Arm-PCR on CDR3 regions. In the authors' methods: Identification across samples found approximately 60 TRBV and about 13 TRBJ segments. In TCRdb, the multiplex PCR reads were re-called with MiXCR into one record per CDR3 protein. These V and J calls are TCRdb output, not the study's own analysis. The table shows hundreds of thousands of distinct CDR3 sequences, with approximately 15% occurring only once. The V segment lost 4 bases and the J segment 0 bases; nucleotides outside the gene matches: 3. This CDR3 has 15 residues. Germline V gives CDR1 MNHNS, CDR2 SASEGT. Time point indicated: newly diagnosed GD, antithyroid drugs for less than 3 months. PBMC RNA served as the TCR library source. The data were also submitted as part of a second study, on T cells in Graves' hyperthyroidism and ophthalmopathy. That report notes: An initial round of RT-PCR targeting the TCR CDR3 relied on the HTBI primer set. Blood also showed most of the thyroid clonotypes that were expanded above 0.001.

The sequenced sample was peripheral blood mononuclear cells (PBMCs), obtained at new diagnosis, from a patient treated with antithyroid drugs. The receptor was derived from a woman aged 30 to 39 with Graves disease. The V gene is TRBV6-1, the J gene TRBJ2-1; TRBD2 matches 7 bases. For the CDR3, the DNA is TGTGCCAGCAGTGGAGCGGGGTACTCCTACAATGAGCAGTTCTTC. Translating it yields CASSGAGYSYNEQFF.